This TCR beta chain was identified during a study of Ad26.COV2.S vaccination and SARS-CoV-2 variants. Study observations and caveats: It was reported that spike-specific CD8+ and CD4+ T cell responses were substantially broad after vaccination. Placebo recipients trailed vaccine recipients in spike-specific TCR breadth.

Treatment described: around 19 received Ad26.COV2.S at low or high dose, single or two shots; 5 received placebo; per-sample allocation not given. Samples came from day 63 after the first vaccine or placebo injection. TCRdb's copy holds only in-frame clones and misses some; the assay was immunoSEQ multiplex PCR. The repertoire holds roughly 400,000 clones, with about nine tenths as singletons. Points on this clone: Its antigen is unidentified.

This TCR was sampled from a person aged 18-65 years who received the Ad26.COV2.S COVID-19 vaccine or a placebo. Specimen: peripheral blood, collected in a trial of Ad26.COV2.S vaccine versus placebo.

The CDR3 loop reads CATSDRTSGKSDEQFF. CDR3 bases: TGTGCCACCAGTGACAGGACTAGCGGGAAGTCGGATGAGCAGTTCTTC. This chain links TRBV24-1 with TRBJ2-1, with 12 bases lining up with TRBD2. V shed 4 bases and J 8 bases; nucleotides not matched to a gene: 8. The length of the CDR3 is 16 residues. Germline lookup yields CDR1 KGHDR and CDR2 SFDVKD.